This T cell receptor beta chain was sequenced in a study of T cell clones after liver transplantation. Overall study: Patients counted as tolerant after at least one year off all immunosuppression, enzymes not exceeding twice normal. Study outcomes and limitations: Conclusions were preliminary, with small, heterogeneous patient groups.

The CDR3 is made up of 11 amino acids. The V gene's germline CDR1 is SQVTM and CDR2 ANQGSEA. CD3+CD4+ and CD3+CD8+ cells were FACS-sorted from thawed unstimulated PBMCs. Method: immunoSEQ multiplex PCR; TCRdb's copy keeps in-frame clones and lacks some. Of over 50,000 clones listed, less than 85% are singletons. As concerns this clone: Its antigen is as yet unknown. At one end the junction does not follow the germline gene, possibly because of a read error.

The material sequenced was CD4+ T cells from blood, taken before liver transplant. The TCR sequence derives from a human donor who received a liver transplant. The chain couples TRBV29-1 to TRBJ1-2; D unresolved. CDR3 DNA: TGCAGCGTAAGCTTCCGAAAGCAGCTATTCTTC. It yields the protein CSVSFRKQLFF.